The clone carrying this T cell receptor beta chain came up many times. The antigen is not known. With listed TCR primers and previously described methods, bulk TCR libraries were prepared. TCRdb fed the PCR reads into MiXCR, producing one record per CDR3 protein. The sample contains nearly 55,000 distinct CDR3 sequences, around 33% of which appear only once. The CDR3 contains 13 residues. Germline-derived CDR1 and CDR2 are SEHNR and FQNEAQ (reference sequence). The V and J ends lost 2 bases and 5 bases respectively, with 10 bases between them. This entry belongs to a study of molecular identifiers for immune sequencing clone quantification. Study observations and caveats: One cell's worth of spiked Jurkat TCR RNA was reportedly detectable among approximately 980,000 naive cells. Because of identical TCR molecules sharing a barcode, sizes of highly expanded clones could be underestimated.

The V and J genes are TRBV7-9 and TRBJ2-7, with TRBD1 as a possible D gene (5 bases). This clonotype was sampled from a human donor in good health. Some libraries in this study had Jurkat cell RNA spiked in. Sequencing used naive CD8+ T cells from blood, with Jurkat cell RNA spiked in. The subset: FACS-sorted CD8+CD4-CCR7+CD45RA+ naive T cells. The CDR3 loop reads CASSLSLGHEQYF. Here the CDR3 DNA reads TGTGCCAGCAGCTTATCGCTGGGGCACGAGCAGTACTTC.